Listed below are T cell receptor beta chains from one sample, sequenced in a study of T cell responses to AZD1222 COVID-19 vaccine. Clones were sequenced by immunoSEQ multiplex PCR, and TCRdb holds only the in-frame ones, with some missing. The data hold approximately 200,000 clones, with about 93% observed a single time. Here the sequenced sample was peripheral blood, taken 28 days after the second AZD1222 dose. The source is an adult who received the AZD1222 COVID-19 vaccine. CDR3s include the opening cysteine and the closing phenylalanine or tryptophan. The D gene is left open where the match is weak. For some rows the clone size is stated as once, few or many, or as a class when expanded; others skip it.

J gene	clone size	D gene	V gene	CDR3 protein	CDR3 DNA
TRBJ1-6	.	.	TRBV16	CASSQGGFLALHF	TGTGCCAGCAGCCAAGGGGGATTTCTGGCCCTCCACTTT
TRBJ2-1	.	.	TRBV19	CASSIGQGSYNEQFF	TGTGCCAGTAGTATAGGTCAGGGCTCCTACAATGAGCAGTTCTTC
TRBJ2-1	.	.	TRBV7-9	CASSQRPGLGEQFF	TGTGCCAGCAGCCAGAGGCCGGGACTGGGTGAGCAGTTCTTC
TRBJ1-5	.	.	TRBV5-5	CASSLEAGYSNQPQHF	TGTGCCAGCAGCTTGGAGGCAGGTTATAGCAATCAGCCCCAGCATTTT
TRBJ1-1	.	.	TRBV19	CASSPTRGGLDRLNTEAFF	TGTGCCAGTAGCCCAACAAGGGGAGGGTTAGACAGATTAAACACTGAAGCTTTCTTT
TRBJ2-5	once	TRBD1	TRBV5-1	CASSPRGSTQETQYF	TGCGCCAGCAGCCCCAGGGGGAGCACCCAAGAGACCCAGTACTTC
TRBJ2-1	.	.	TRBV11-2	CASSLGGRNEQFF	TGTGCCAGCAGCTTAGGGGGTAGGAATGAGCAGTTCTTC
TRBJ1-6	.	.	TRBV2	CASGQSVANSPLHF	TGTGCCAGCGGACAGTCCGTCGCTAATTCACCCCTCCACTTT
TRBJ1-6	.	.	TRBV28	CASTRVGAGSYNSPLHF	TGTGCCAGCACCCGGGTGGGGGCTGGGAGTTATAATTCACCCCTCCACTTT
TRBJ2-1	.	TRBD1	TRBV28	CASSATGDSLDEQFF	TGTGCCAGCAGTGCGACAGGGGATTCCTTGGATGAGCAGTTCTTC
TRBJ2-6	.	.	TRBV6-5	CASNPQNSGANVLTF	TGTGCCAGCAACCCACAGAACTCTGGGGCCAACGTCCTGACTTTC
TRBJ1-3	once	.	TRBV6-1	CASSEAITSQGNTIYF	TGTGCCAGCAGTGAAGCGATAACATCTCAAGGAAACACCATATATTTT
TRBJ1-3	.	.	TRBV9	CASSKAGAGNTIYF	TGTGCCAGCAGCAAAGCAGGGGCTGGAAACACCATATATTTT
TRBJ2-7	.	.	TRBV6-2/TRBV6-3	CASSYARDRYEQYF	TGTGCCAGCAGTTACGCCAGGGACCGCTACGAGCAGTACTTC
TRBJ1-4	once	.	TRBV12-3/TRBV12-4	CASSPPFEKLFF	TGTGCCAGCAGCCCCCCATTTGAAAAACTGTTTTTT
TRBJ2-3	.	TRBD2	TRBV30	CVAGTSGGVRGTDTQYF	TGTGTCGCTGGGACTAGCGGGGGGGTTAGAGGCACAGATACGCAGTATTTT
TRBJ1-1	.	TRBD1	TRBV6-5	CASSLQGREAFF	TGTGCCAGCAGTTTACAGGGGAGAGAAGCTTTCTTT
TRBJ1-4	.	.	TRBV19	CASINARFEKLFF	TGTGCCAGTATCAACGCTCGGTTTGAAAAACTGTTTTTT
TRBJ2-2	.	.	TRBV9	CASSTPTVEKELFF	TGTGCCAGCAGCACCCCGACCGTCGAGAAGGAGCTGTTTTTT
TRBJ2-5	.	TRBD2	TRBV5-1	CASSFQGLAGGTETQYF	TGCGCCAGCAGCTTCCAGGGACTAGCGGGGGGGACGGAGACCCAGTACTTC
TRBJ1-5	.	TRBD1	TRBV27	CASSPHNRDRRVQPQHF	TGTGCCAGCAGCCCACATAACCGGGACAGGCGAGTTCAGCCCCAGCATTTT
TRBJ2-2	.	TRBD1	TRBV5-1	CASSLTGGTGELFF	TGCGCCAGCAGCCTGACAGGGGGCACCGGGGAGCTGTTTTTT
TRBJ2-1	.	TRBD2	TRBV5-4	CASSGGLGYNEQFF	TGTGCCAGCAGCGGGGGACTAGGCTACAATGAGCAGTTCTTC
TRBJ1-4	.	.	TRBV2	CASSEEVNEKLFF	TGTGCCAGCAGTGAGGAGGTCAACGAAAAACTGTTTTTT
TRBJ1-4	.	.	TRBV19	CASSLGLGNEKLFF	TGTGCCAGTAGTTTGGGACTCGGGAATGAAAAACTGTTTTTT
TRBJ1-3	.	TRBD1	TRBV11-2	CASSKQGAHQDTIYF	TGTGCCAGCAGCAAACAGGGGGCGCATCAAGACACCATATATTTT
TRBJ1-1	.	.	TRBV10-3	CAISGGGSNTEAFF	TGTGCCATCAGTGGGGGAGGGTCCAACACTGAAGCTTTCTTT
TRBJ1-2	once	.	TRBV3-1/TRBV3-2	CASSLGPGRYGYTF	TGTGCCAGCAGCCTAGGTCCGGGGAGGTATGGCTACACCTTC
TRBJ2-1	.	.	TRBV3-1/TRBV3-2	CASSQAHAGAANEQFF	TGTGCCAGCAGCCAAGCCCACGCGGGGGCCGCAAATGAGCAGTTCTTC